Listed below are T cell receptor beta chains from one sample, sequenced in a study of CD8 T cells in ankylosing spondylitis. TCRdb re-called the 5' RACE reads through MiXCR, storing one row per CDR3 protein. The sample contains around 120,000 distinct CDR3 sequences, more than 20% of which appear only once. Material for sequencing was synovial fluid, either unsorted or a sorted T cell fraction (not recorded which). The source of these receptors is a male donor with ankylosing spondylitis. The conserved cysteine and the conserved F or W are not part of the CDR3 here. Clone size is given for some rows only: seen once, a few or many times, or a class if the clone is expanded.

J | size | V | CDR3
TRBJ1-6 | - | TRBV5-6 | ASSPGTGRGGSPLH
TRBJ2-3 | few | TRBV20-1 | SARALALTDTQY
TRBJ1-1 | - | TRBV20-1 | SANEDLNTEAF
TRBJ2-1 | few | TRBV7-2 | ASSINMAGWGNEQF
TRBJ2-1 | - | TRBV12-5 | ASGSGTSGSHEQF
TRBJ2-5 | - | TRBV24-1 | ATSDSWGTSGSETQY
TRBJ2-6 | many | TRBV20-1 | SAGQAGANVLT
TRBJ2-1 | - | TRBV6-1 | ASSLDTRSYNEQF
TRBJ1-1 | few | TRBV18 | ASSRNSLANTEAF
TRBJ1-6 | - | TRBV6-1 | ASLRDRAYSPLH
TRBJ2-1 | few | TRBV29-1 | SAAVTLSGGRPSYNEQF
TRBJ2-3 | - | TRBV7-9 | ASSLVGAADTQY
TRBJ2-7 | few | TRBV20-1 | SASSAGQGLIEQY
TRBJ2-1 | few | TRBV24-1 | ATRAEREDNEQF
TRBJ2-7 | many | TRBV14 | ASSQGFYEQY
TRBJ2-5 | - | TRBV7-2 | ASSPGTWTGRETQY
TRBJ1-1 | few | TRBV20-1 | SARLTENTEAF
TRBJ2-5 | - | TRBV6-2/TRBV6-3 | ASRTTAQETQY
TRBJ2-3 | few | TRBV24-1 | ATSDLPDTQY
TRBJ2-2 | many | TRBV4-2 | ASSQKAHTGELF
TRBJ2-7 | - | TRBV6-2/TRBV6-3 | ASSYNRFYEQY
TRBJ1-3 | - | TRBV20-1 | SASRDSFSGNTIY
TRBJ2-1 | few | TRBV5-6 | ASSLGFPNNEQF
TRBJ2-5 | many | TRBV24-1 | ATSDPNPQGIEQETQY
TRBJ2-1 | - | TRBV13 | ASSRGLAGDEQF
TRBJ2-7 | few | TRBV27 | ASSLGSVHEQY
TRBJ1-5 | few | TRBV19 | ASTGQTNQPQH
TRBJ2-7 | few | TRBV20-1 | SASTGPPAYEQY
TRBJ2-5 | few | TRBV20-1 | SARDEIPQGETQY
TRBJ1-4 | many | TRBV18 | ASSPSRGEGEKLF
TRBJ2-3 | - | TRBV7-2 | ASSRGSSTDTQY
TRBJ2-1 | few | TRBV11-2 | ASSSSRGLAGGGIYEQF
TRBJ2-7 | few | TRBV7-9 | ASSPPRTGGTYEQY
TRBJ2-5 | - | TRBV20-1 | SARMASGSETQY
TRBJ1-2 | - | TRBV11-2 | ASRAPGTGLVGGYT
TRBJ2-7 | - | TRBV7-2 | ASSLAGGPDEQY
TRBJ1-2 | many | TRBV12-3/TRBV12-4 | ASSVRASPGNSYT
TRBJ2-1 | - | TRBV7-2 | ASSLAGTSGSRYNEQF
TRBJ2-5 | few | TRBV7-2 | ASSLDEGYQETQY
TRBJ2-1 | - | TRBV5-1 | ASSLVVDNEQF
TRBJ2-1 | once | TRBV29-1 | SVALAGAQSYNEQF
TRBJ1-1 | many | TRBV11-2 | ASSAQGFTEAF
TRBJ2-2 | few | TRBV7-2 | ASSRDRVKDTGELF
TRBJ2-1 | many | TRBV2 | ASSILTRWQF
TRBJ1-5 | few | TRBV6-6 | ASSLGENQPQH
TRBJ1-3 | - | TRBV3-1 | ASSLGTPGNTIY
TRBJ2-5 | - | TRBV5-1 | ASSRDRAAEETQY
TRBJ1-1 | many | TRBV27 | ASSWGQNTEAF
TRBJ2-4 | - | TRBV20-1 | SASLGLNIQY
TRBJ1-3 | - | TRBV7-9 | ASGGYETGNTIY
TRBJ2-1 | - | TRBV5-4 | ASSVGQALMNEQF
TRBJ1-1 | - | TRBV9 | ASSFDAGGTEAF
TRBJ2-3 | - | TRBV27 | ASSLKQGTDTQY
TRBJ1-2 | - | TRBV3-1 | ASSQMWSGGHGYT
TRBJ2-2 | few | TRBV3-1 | ASSRLVAGDTGELF
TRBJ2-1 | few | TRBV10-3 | AISDYRDNEQF